The 30 T cell receptor beta chains in this list originate from one sample, sequenced in a study of T cell changes during pregnancy in multiple sclerosis. Repertoires were generated with immunoSEQ multiplex PCR, while TCRdb's copy carries only in-frame clones and drops some. The sample contains around 59,000 clones, around 93% of which appear only once. The source material was CD8+ T cells from peripheral blood mononuclear cells, sampled in the second trimester of pregnancy. The receptors derive from a female donor with multiple sclerosis, enrolled in a pregnancy study.

Here the CDR3 reads CSVELANMNEQFF. The CDR3 DNA reads as TGCAGCGTTGAATTAGCGAACATGAATGAGCAGTTCTTC. The rearrangement uses TRBV29-1 and TRBJ2-1, with D maybe TRBD2 (5 bases). The CDR3 is 13 residues long. Germline values: CDR1 SQVTM, CDR2 ANQGSEA. V was pared by 2 bases and J by 7 bases, with 12 bases between.

The V gene is TRBV5-8, the J gene TRBJ1-5; the D is unclear. The germline V gene encodes CDR1 SGHTS and CDR2 YDEGEE. The CDR3 is 11 residues long. V lost 4 bases and J lost 7, with 6 bases in between. The CDR3 coding sequence is TGTGCCAGCAGCCGAGAGCAGCCCCAGCATTTT. It codes for CASSREQPQHF.

V gene TRBV27 combines with J gene TRBJ2-7; D ambiguous. CDR1 is MNHEY and CDR2 is SMNVEV in the germline V gene (reference sequence). Trimming pared 0 bases from V and 2 bases from J, leaving 17 bases between. This CDR3 has 17 residues. The CDR3 nucleotides read TGTGCCAGCAGTTTATCGATGGAGACTGAGCCGACCTACGAGCAGTACTTC. This sequence encodes CASSLSMETEPTYEQYF.

V usage is TRBV9 and J usage is TRBJ2-7; maybe TRBD1 (5 bases). The ends were cut back, 4 bases at V and 9 bases at J, with 20 bases in the middle. Germline CDR1 is SGDLS and CDR2 is YYNGEE. The CDR3 is 14 residues long. In DNA, the CDR3 is TGTGCCAGCAGCCCCACTACAGGAGCTTGGGGGCAGTACTTC. Protein: CASSPTTGAWGQYF.

This chain joins TRBV28 and TRBJ1-5; D is uncertain. From germline, CDR1 is MDHEN and CDR2 SYDVKM. The CDR3 totals 16 residues. V was shortened by 10 bases and J by 0 bases, with 19 bases between the two germline ends. Here the CDR3 reads CATSPDGDYSNQPQHF. CDR3 DNA sequence: TGTGCCACTTCACCCGACGGAGACTATAGCAATCAGCCCCAGCATTTT.

The V and J genes are TRBV7-8 and TRBJ2-7; TRBD1 aligns across 7 bases. V trimming: 2 bases; J trimming: 2 bases; junction bases outside the gene matches: 12. The CDR3 runs to 17 residues. Germline CDR1 reads SGHVS; CDR2 reads FQNEAQ. In DNA form, the CDR3 reads TGTGCCAGCAGCTTAAATGGGGACAGCAGCCCGACCTACGAGCAGTACTTC. It specifies CASSLNGDSSPTYEQYF.

The chain carries TRBV6-5 and TRBJ2-5; D may be TRBD2 (5 bases). Germline V lookup: CDR1 MNHEY, CDR2 SVGAGI. Trimming removed 2 bases at V and 5 bases at J, with 9 bases between. This CDR3 comprises 13 residues. The CDR3 nucleotides read TGTGCCAGCAGTTACGCGGGCGAGGAGACCCAGTACTTC. This encodes CASSYAGEETQYF.

V gene TRBV11-2 combines with J gene TRBJ1-1; no definite D call. The CDR3 is 12 amino acids. The V end was cut by 3 bases, the J end by 6 bases, with 8 bases between. Germline assignment: CDR1 SGHAT and CDR2 FQNNGV. The CDR3 sequence is CASSFRSPEAFF. DNA of the CDR3: TGTGCCAGCAGCTTTAGATCCCCTGAAGCTTTCTTT.

J is TRBJ2-3 and V is TRBV7-7, with D maybe TRBD1 (6 bases). There are 17 residues in the CDR3. The V and J ends lost 5 bases and 1 base respectively, with 19 bases between them. The V gene's germline CDR1 is SSHAT and CDR2 FNYEAQ (reference sequence). The CDR3 DNA follows: TGTGCCAGCAGCCTCGAGCCCCCCCCAGGGGGCACAGATACGCAGTATTTT. Encoded protein: CASSLEPPPGGTDTQYF.

The chain recombines TRBV27 with TRBJ1-5; D uncertain. The CDR3 consists of 14 residues. Germline assignment: CDR1 MNHEY and CDR2 SMNVEV (reference sequence). Trimming pared 3 bases from V and 4 bases from J, leaving 10 bases between. The CDR3 DNA reads TGTGCCAGCAGTTTGTTTGCAGCGAATCAGCCCCAGCATTTT. It specifies CASSLFAANQPQHF.

The chain links TRBV28 to TRBJ1-1, with 7 nucleotides matching TRBD1. From germline, CDR1 is MDHEN and CDR2 SYDVKM. There are 16 residues in the CDR3. V gave up 4 bases and J gave up 10 bases; unmatched junction bases: 18. CDR3 sequence: CASSSRDSWVTIGAFF. The CDR3 DNA reads TGTGCCAGCAGTTCCCGGGACAGTTGGGTAACGATCGGAGCTTTCTTT.

This chain joins TRBV11-2 and TRBJ1-1, with 8 bases matching TRBD1. The CDR3 extends over 16 amino acids. V shed 1 base, J shed 0 bases, and the junction held 4 bases outside the gene matches. Germline-derived CDR1 and CDR2 are SGHAT and FQNNGV. The CDR3 is CASSLGYRGMNTEAFF. The CDR3 nucleotides read TGTGCCAGCAGCTTAGGGTACAGGGGGATGAACACTGAAGCTTTCTTT.

J is TRBJ2-1 and V is TRBV7-9, with 13 bases fitting TRBD2. The CDR3 totals 16 residues. The trim removed 5 bases at V and 0 bases at J, leaving 1 base unmatched. The germline V gene has CDR1 SEHNR and CDR2 FQNEAQ (reference sequence). CDR3 loop: CASSRTSGSSYNEQFF. CDR3 DNA sequence: TGTGCCAGCAGCCGGACTAGCGGGAGCTCCTACAATGAGCAGTTCTTC.

V usage is TRBV11-2 and J usage is TRBJ2-7, with D unclear. V was pared by 6 bases and J by 3 bases, with 9 bases between. CDR3 length: 12 residues. Per germline, CDR1 SGHAT and CDR2 FQNNGV. DNA of the CDR3: TGTGCCAGCAGGAAGGAGAGCTACGAGCAGTACTTC. Amino acids: CASRKESYEQYF.

The chain couples TRBV27 to TRBJ1-1; unclear D gene. Germline V gene data show CDR1 as MNHEY and CDR2 as SMNVEV (reference sequence). V lost 5 bases, J lost 2 bases, and 15 bases lay in between. The length of the CDR3 is 15 residues. CDR3 nucleotides: TGTGCCAGCAGTCGGCTCGACACGGTCAACACTGAAGCTTTCTTT. Amino acid sequence: CASSRLDTVNTEAFF.

V usage is TRBV7-2 and J usage is TRBJ2-5; 8 nucleotides agree with TRBD2. In germline, CDR1 is SGHTA, CDR2 FQGNSA. This CDR3 has 17 residues. The V and J ends lost 5 bases and 1 base, in that order; junction bases with no gene match: 12. CDR3 in DNA: TGTGCCAGCAGCCCCCCCAGGCGGGGGGCCACCCAAGAGACCCAGTACTTC. As protein: CASSPPRRGATQETQYF.

The rearrangement joins TRBV18 to TRBJ1-5; 9 bases are a match to TRBD1. From germline, CDR1 is KGHSH and CDR2 LQKENI. This CDR3 region has 16 residues. With V trimmed by 3 bases and J by 0 bases, 3 bases remained unmatched. CDR3 in amino acids: CASSPPGQGSNQPQHF. The CDR3 DNA follows: TGTGCCAGCTCACCTCCGGGACAGGGTAGCAATCAGCCCCAGCATTTT.

The chain is built from TRBV9 and TRBJ2-1; TRBD1 matches 9 bases. The V gene end was trimmed by 1 base and the J gene end by 8 bases; junction bases not matched to a gene: 13. This CDR3 has 17 amino acids. Germline CDR1 is SGDLS and CDR2 is YYNGEE. The CDR3 region is CASSVYNRGPRMDEQFF. CDR3 DNA sequence: TGTGCCAGCAGCGTATATAACAGGGGGCCTCGAATGGATGAGCAGTTCTTC.

The chain uses TRBV2 and TRBJ2-5; the match to TRBD1 covers 10 bases. This CDR3 region has 14 residues. From germline, CDR1 is SNHLY and CDR2 FYNNEI. Trimming at V came to 7 bases and at J to 5 bases, leaving 7 bases not matched to a gene. For the CDR3, the DNA is TGTGCCAGCATTCCGGGACAGGGGATCGAGACCCAGTACTTC. Its translation is CASIPGQGIETQYF.

DNA of the CDR3: TGTGCCAGCAGCGCGACTAGCGGGAGATATTTTTTGGAGTTCTTC. It yields the protein CASSATSGRYFLEFF. The V and J genes are TRBV9 and TRBJ2-1, with 12 bases aligning to TRBD2. The CDR3 spans 15 residues. Trimming took 3 bases from V and 14 from J; bases not matched to a gene: 12. The germline CDR1 and CDR2 sequences are SGDLS and YYNGEE.

The V gene is TRBV5-1, the J gene TRBJ1-1; no firm D call. CDR1 and CDR2 (germline): SGHRS, YFSETQ. This CDR3 has 13 amino acids. V was clipped by 1 base and J by 8 bases, with 12 bases between them. Here the CDR3 reads CASSLFGGVEAFF. The CDR3 DNA follows: TGCGCCAGCAGCTTGTTTGGAGGCGTCGAAGCTTTCTTT.

The rearrangement joins TRBV2 to TRBJ2-5; the match to TRBD1 covers 7 bases. Unmatched junction bases numbered 9, after V lost 6 bases and J lost 5 bases. Germline V CDR1 and CDR2: SNHLY, FYNNEI. The CDR3 is made up of 14 amino acids. The DNA of the CDR3 is TGTGCCAGCAGGCGCACAGGGGCAGCCGAGACCCAGTACTTC. Residues: CASRRTGAAETQYF. Using reference TRBV2 and TRBJ2-5 for the parts outside the CDR3, the full variable domain is EPEVTQTPSHQVTQMGQEVILRCVPISNHLYFYWYRQILGQKVEFLVSFYNNEISEKSEIFDDQFSVERPDGSNFTLKIRSTKLEDSAMYFCASRRTGAAETQYFGPGTRLLVL.

The CDR3 bases are TGTGCCAGCAGCACAGGGCCAGGGTTCATGAGCACTGAAGCTTTCTTT. Its translation: CASSTGPGFMSTEAFF. This chain connects TRBV9 to TRBJ1-1; TRBD1 might be the D (6 bases). Germline assignment: CDR1 SGDLS and CDR2 YYNGEE. This CDR3 is built from 16 residues. Trimming cost V 4 bases and J 4 bases, with 20 bases left between them.

This sequence joins TRBV19 and TRBJ1-1; 7 nucleotides agree with TRBD1. The V gene end was trimmed by 6 bases and the J gene end by 8 bases; junction bases not matched to a gene: 9. Germline V gene data show CDR1 as LNHDA and CDR2 as SQIVND (reference sequence). This CDR3 region has 13 residues. The CDR3 reads CASSPRGTVEAFF. The CDR3 nucleotides read TGTGCCAGTAGCCCCCGCGGGACAGTAGAAGCTTTCTTT.

This chain joins TRBV6-5 and TRBJ1-2; no clear D. Between the trimmed V and J ends, which lost 0 bases and 0 bases, there was a span of 11 bases. Germline CDR1 MNHEY, CDR2 SVGAGI. The CDR3 has 16 amino acids. For the CDR3, the DNA is TGTGCCAGCAGTTACTCGACGGGAGATGCTAACTATGGCTACACCTTC. Translated: CASSYSTGDANYGYTF.

The CDR3 loop reads CASSQDLAGGPETQYF. CDR3 bases: TGTGCCAGCAGCCAAGACCTAGCGGGAGGTCCAGAGACCCAGTACTTC. The V gene is TRBV4-2, the J gene TRBJ2-5; TRBD2 agrees at 11 bases. CDR3 size: 16 residues. V was clipped by 0 bases and J by 4 bases; unmatched bases: 4. The germline V gene has CDR1 LGHNA and CDR2 YNFKEQ.

V gene TRBV25-1 combines with J gene TRBJ2-2; maybe TRBD1 (6 bases). The CDR3 runs to 16 residues. Trimming pared 3 bases from V and 1 base from J, leaving 12 bases between. Germline V gene lookup returns CDR1 MGHDK and CDR2 SYGVNS. The CDR3 DNA follows: TGTGCCAGCAGTGAGATGGGGGCGGGGAACACCGGGGAGCTGTTTTTT. This codes for CASSEMGAGNTGELFF.

This chain uses TRBV30 with TRBJ1-1; no clear D gene. The V and J ends lost 0 bases and 6 bases respectively, with 8 bases between them. The CDR3 contains 12 residues. Germline lookup yields CDR1 GTSNPN and CDR2 SVGIG (reference sequence). The CDR3 bases are TGTGCCTGGAGTGTATGGAGCGCTGAAGCTTTCTTT. Translated, it gives CAWSVWSAEAFF. The variable domain in full, with the rest retrieved from reference TRBV30 and TRBJ1-1, is SQTIHQWPATLVQPVGSPLSLECTVEGTSNPNLYWYRQAAGRGLQLLFYSVGIGQISSEVPQNLSASRPQDRQFILSSKKLLLSDSGFYLCAWSVWSAEAFFGQGTRLTVV.

The chain joins TRBV2 to TRBJ2-7, with a possible D match to TRBD1 (6 bases). Germline assignment: CDR1 SNHLY and CDR2 FYNNEI. The CDR3 sequence is 15 residues long. V dropped 0 bases and J dropped 3 bases, with 12 bases sitting between them. This CDR3 reads CASSEAAGANYEQYF. The CDR3 nucleotides read TGTGCCAGCAGTGAAGCTGCAGGGGCTAACTACGAGCAGTACTTC.

This chain uses TRBV6-5 with TRBJ2-7, with 9 bases identical to TRBD2. The CDR3 spans 16 residues. J gave up 4 bases and V 0 bases, and 7 bases lay outside the gene matches. CDR1 MNHEY and CDR2 SVGAGI come from the germline V gene. The CDR3: CASSYSVTSGGYEQYF. CDR3 coding DNA: TGTGCCAGCAGTTACTCGGTGACTAGCGGAGGGTACGAGCAGTACTTC.